Each of the 31 T cell receptor beta chains below was sequenced from the same sample in a study of blood T cell repertoires in COVID-19. Method: immunoSEQ multiplex PCR; TCRdb's copy keeps in-frame clones and lacks some. The data show approximately 130,000 clones, around 85% seen once. Sequencing used peripheral blood. The receptors originated from a human donor in a cohort sampled during active COVID-19.

This sequence joins TRBV5-1 and TRBJ1-3; TRBD1 is a possible D gene (6 bases). This CDR3 has 15 amino acids. The V and J ends lost 0 bases and 4 bases respectively, with 11 bases between them. Germline V lookup: CDR1 SGHRS, CDR2 YFSETQ. The CDR3 nucleotides are TGCGCCAGCAGCTTGGTGTCCGACAGGGGAAACACCATATATTTT. It codes for CASSLVSDRGNTIYF.

The chain is built from TRBV12-3 or TRBV12-4 and TRBJ2-6; unclear D gene. CDR3 length: 13 amino acids. V lost 6 bases and J lost 1, with 4 bases in between. CDR3 nucleotides: TGTGCCAGCAGCCATTCTGGGGCCAACGTCCTGACTTTC. It encodes CASSHSGANVLTF.

The rearrangement joins TRBV5-1 to TRBJ2-1; 7 bases agree with TRBD1. Per the germline V gene, CDR1 is SGHRS and CDR2 is YFSETQ. V trimming: 2 bases; J trimming: 6 bases; junction bases outside the gene matches: 17. This CDR3 region has 18 residues. The DNA of the CDR3 is TGCGCCAGCAGCTTTAGAGTGTTAGAGGGGGCAAGTGGCAATGAGCAGTTCTTC. It specifies CASSFRVLEGASGNEQFF.

The genes are TRBV7-9 and TRBJ1-1; TRBD1 matches 7 bases. Germline V gene data show CDR1 as SEHNR and CDR2 as FQNEAQ (reference sequence). Losses at the gene ends were 4 bases for V and 1 base for J; bases not matched to a gene: 6. This CDR3 region has 15 residues. Here the CDR3 reads CASSSGQHQNTEAFF. In nucleotides, the CDR3 is TGTGCCAGCAGCTCGGGACAGCACCAGAACACTGAAGCTTTCTTT.

The CDR3 DNA reads as TGTGCCAGCAGATTCGGCGGGGAAGCTTTCTTT. It yields the protein CASRFGGEAFF. The J gene is TRBJ1-1, the V gene TRBV12-3 or TRBV12-4; D unresolved. V lost 6 bases, J lost 8 bases, and 10 bases lay in between. CDR3 length equals 11 residues.

The gene calls are TRBV19 and TRBJ1-2, with 8 bases lining up with TRBD1. The CDR3 has 14 amino acids. J lost 7 bases, V lost 0 bases, and 4 bases had no gene match. Germline values: CDR1 LNHDA, CDR2 SQIVND (reference sequence). The CDR3 protein is CASSIDRGQGGYTF. The CDR3 DNA is TGTGCCAGTAGTATAGACAGGGGGCAGGGTGGCTACACCTTC.

This chain connects TRBV15 to TRBJ2-5; 7 bases agree with TRBD1. The CDR3 has 14 residues. CDR1 LNHNV and CDR2 YYDKDF come from the germline V gene (reference sequence). The trim removed 5 bases at V and 5 bases at J, leaving 8 bases unmatched. CDR3 DNA: TGTGCCACCAGCGCCACAGGGGTCGGGGAGACCCAGTACTTC. Residues: CATSATGVGETQYF.

This chain links TRBV6-5 with TRBJ2-2, with a tentative D call TRBD1 (6 bases). The CDR3 is made up of 15 amino acids. The germline V and J ends were trimmed by 6 bases and 3 bases, with 14 bases remaining between them. CDR1 MNHEY and CDR2 SVGAGI come from the germline V gene. CDR3 DNA: TGTGCCAGCAGAAGACAGGAAGGGTACACCGGGGAGCTGTTTTTT. Translation: CASRRQEGYTGELFF.

The sample holds one count of this clone. The chain is built from TRBV7-2 and TRBJ1-6; D ambiguous. The CDR3 spans 15 residues. Trimming stripped 3 bases from V and 4 bases from J, with 10 bases between. The V gene's germline CDR1 is SGHTA and CDR2 FQGNSA. The CDR3 DNA reads TGTGCCAGCAGCTTCGGACGAGGGTATAATTCACCCCTCCACTTT. Translating it yields CASSFGRGYNSPLHF. Variable domain in full (rest from reference TRBV7-2 and TRBJ1-6): GAGVSQSPSNKVTEKGKDVELRCDPISGHTALYWYRQSLGQGLEFLIYFQGNSAPDKSGLPSDRFSAERTGGSVSTLTIQRTQQEDSAVYLCASSFGRGYNSPLHFGNGTRLTVT.

The genes are TRBV7-8 and TRBJ2-1, with D possibly matching TRBD2 (6 bases). V lost 4 bases to trimming and J lost 3 bases, with 10 bases between them. The germline V gene has CDR1 SGHVS and CDR2 FQNEAQ. The CDR3 is 14 amino acids. The CDR3 DNA reads TGTGCCAGCAGCTCAACTAGCAGCTACAATGAGCAGTTCTTC. This translates into CASSSTSSYNEQFF.

The chain employs TRBV5-8 and TRBJ2-5; 9 nucleotides align to TRBD1. In germline, CDR1 is SGHTS, CDR2 YDEGEE. J was trimmed by 4 bases and V by 0 bases; bases with no gene match: 7. The length of the CDR3 is 16 residues. The CDR3 coding sequence is TGTGCCAGCAGCTTGGGTACAGGGGGCAGCGGAGAGACCCAGTACTTC. Translation: CASSLGTGGSGETQYF.

The gene calls are TRBV30 and TRBJ2-2; possible D gene TRBD2, 5 bases. Germline values: CDR1 GTSNPN, CDR2 SVGIG (reference sequence). The CDR3 loop spans 13 amino acids. V was clipped by 5 bases and J by 7 bases, with 14 bases between them. CDR3 in amino acids: CAWVNTRVGELFF. The DNA of the CDR3 is TGTGCCTGGGTCAACACGCGGGTCGGGGAGCTGTTTTTT.

V is TRBV14 and J is TRBJ1-2; TRBD1 might be the D (6 bases). Germline CDR1 reads SGHDN; CDR2 reads FVKESK. The V gene lost 6 bases and the J gene lost 7 bases, with 21 bases spanning the gap. CDR3 length: 15 residues. CDR3 loop: CASSQRGTGTGGYTF. As DNA, the CDR3 is TGTGCCAGCAGTCAAAGAGGAACAGGGACCGGTGGCTACACCTTC.

In DNA, the CDR3 is TGTGCCAGTAGTACCCGCGGAGCGGGGTACACAGATACGCAGTATTTT. Its protein product is CASSTRGAGYTDTQYF. This chain links TRBV19 with TRBJ2-3; TRBD2 agrees at 7 bases. V was clipped by 4 bases and J by 2 bases; unmatched bases: 9. This CDR3 spans 16 amino acids. Germline V gene sequence: CDR1 LNHDA, CDR2 SQIVND (reference sequence).

Turning to this clone: Other DNA variants within this sample encode the same CDR3. The genes are TRBV5-1 and TRBJ1-4, with TRBD1 as a possible D gene (5 bases). The CDR3 spans 15 residues. Germline CDR1 SGHRS, CDR2 YFSETQ. V gave up 1 base and J gave up 4 bases, with 11 bases separating them. In DNA form, the CDR3 reads TGCGCCAGCAGCTTGCAAGGGGCGAATAATGAAAAACTGTTTTTT. Translation gives CASSLQGANNEKLFF.

Here the CDR3 DNA reads TGTGCCTGGAGTGTACCGGGACAGGGTGGCCAGCCCCAGCATTTT. The encoded protein is CAWSVPGQGGQPQHF. The V call is TRBV30, the J call TRBJ1-5, with 9 nucleotides matching TRBD1. V gave up 0 bases and J gave up 7 bases; unmatched junction bases: 7. The germline V gene has CDR1 GTSNPN and CDR2 SVGIG (reference sequence). There are 15 residues in the CDR3.

The chain has TRBV2 and TRBJ2-5, with 10 bases matching TRBD1. Unmatched junction bases numbered 2, after V lost 4 bases and J lost 3 bases. The germline gives CDR1 SNHLY, CDR2 FYNNEI. The CDR3 spans 14 residues. CDR3 nucleotides: TGTGCCAGCAGTGCGGACAGGGGGAAAGAGACCCAGTACTTC. It yields the protein CASSADRGKETQYF.

Many counts were recorded for this clone. V usage is TRBV30 and J usage is TRBJ1-1, with a weak D call TRBD1 (6 bases). The CDR3 spans 11 residues. Germline CDR1 GTSNPN, CDR2 SVGIG (reference sequence). Trimming removed 5 bases from V and 4 bases from J, with 8 bases in between. CDR3 region: CAWGGRTEAFF. The CDR3 nucleotides are TGTGCCTGGGGGGGCCGCACTGAAGCTTTCTTT.

In this sample, this clone turned up a few times. The chain recombines TRBV9 with TRBJ2-2; 7 nucleotides line up with TRBD1. Trimming removed 3 bases from V and 7 bases from J; junction bases left unmatched: 3. CDR1 SGDLS and CDR2 YYNGEE come from the germline V gene. The CDR3 is 13 amino acids. CDR3 bases: TGTGCCAGCAGCGAGGGGGCTGGCGGGGAGCTGTTTTTT. It translates to CASSEGAGGELFF.

The V and J genes are TRBV5-1 and TRBJ2-7, with D uncertain. Deletions cut 5 bases from V and 0 bases from J, with 12 bases between. CDR3 length: 14 amino acids. Per the germline V gene, CDR1 is SGHRS and CDR2 is YFSETQ. CDR3 in amino acids: CASSPTLSSYEQYF. The CDR3 bases are TGCGCCAGCAGTCCCACCCTCAGCTCCTACGAGCAGTACTTC.

The CDR3 protein is CASSPGQVLLNEKLFF. The CDR3 coding sequence is TGTGCCAGCAGCCCGGGACAGGTCCTCCTTAATGAAAAACTGTTTTTT. The chain employs TRBV5-6 and TRBJ1-4; 8 bases are shared with TRBD1. The CDR3 consists of 16 residues. Per the germline V gene, CDR1 is SGHDT and CDR2 is YYEEEE. V lost 4 bases to trimming and J lost 4 bases; unmatched junction nucleotides: 9.

This chain connects TRBV5-1 to TRBJ2-5; 7 bases line up with TRBD2. Germline lookup yields CDR1 SGHRS and CDR2 YFSETQ. After removal of 0 bases from V and 1 base from J, the junction contained 9 bases not matched to a gene. The CDR3 is 17 amino acids. The CDR3 bases are TGCGCCAGCAGCTTGGGAGCGGGACTCCATCTCCAAGAGACCCAGTACTTC. Residues: CASSLGAGLHLQETQYF.

This clone appeared a few times. V and J are TRBV7-6 and TRBJ2-1; D unclear. The V gene lost 1 base and the J gene lost 2 bases, with 9 bases spanning the gap. This CDR3 region has 15 residues. From germline, CDR1 is SGHVS and CDR2 FNYEAQ. CDR3 region: CASSLGGATYNEQFF. The CDR3 nucleotides read TGTGCCAGCAGCTTAGGCGGAGCTACCTACAATGAGCAGTTCTTC.

The V gene is TRBV19, the J gene TRBJ2-1, with 11 bases aligning to TRBD2. V gave up 3 bases and J gave up 10 bases; unmatched junction bases: 2. This CDR3 contains 13 residues. The germline gives CDR1 LNHDA, CDR2 SQIVND (reference sequence). The CDR3 region has the DNA TGTGCCAGTAGTATCTTAGCGGGAGGGGAGCAGTTCTTC. As protein: CASSILAGGEQFF.

The chain has TRBV15 and TRBJ2-3, with TRBD2 identical over 11 bases. Losses at the gene ends were 0 bases for V and 0 bases for J; bases not matched to a gene: 8. Germline-derived CDR1 and CDR2 are LNHNV and YYDKDF (reference sequence). The CDR3 extends over 19 amino acids. CDR3 nucleotides: TGTGCCACCAGCAGAGATCTAGCGGGGGGATCAACTAGCACAGATACGCAGTATTTT. Amino acids: CATSRDLAGGSTSTDTQYF. Full variable domain (outside the CDR3, taken from reference TRBV15 and TRBJ2-3): DAMVIQNPRYQVTQFGKPVTLSCSQTLNHNVMYWYQQKSSQAPKLLFHYYDKDFNNEADTPDNFQSRRPNTSFCFLDIRSPGLGDTAMYLCATSRDLAGGSTSTDTQYFGPGTRLTVL.

This chain uses TRBV6-5 with TRBJ1-2; the D is unclear. Trimming took 2 bases from V and 2 from J, leaving 6 bases between them. Germline assignment: CDR1 MNHEY and CDR2 SVGAGI. The CDR3 covers 13 residues. The CDR3 is CASSYRQNYGYTF. CDR3 nucleotides: TGTGCCAGCAGTTACCGACAAAACTATGGCTACACCTTC.

The genes are TRBV9 and TRBJ1-1, with 7 nucleotides matching TRBD1. CDR3 length equals 16 residues. The V and J ends lost 4 bases and 0 bases, in that order; junction bases with no gene match: 9. Germline V lookup: CDR1 SGDLS, CDR2 YYNGEE. The DNA for the CDR3 is TGTGCCAGCAGCCCTAGGACAGGCCGCATGAACACTGAAGCTTTCTTT. This sequence encodes CASSPRTGRMNTEAFF.

This clone appeared once. The same CDR3 can be traced to other DNA sequences in this sample. The V call is TRBV11-2, the J call TRBJ1-2; a possible D gene is TRBD1 (5 bases). The CDR3 covers 13 residues. Germline CDR1 and CDR2: SGHAT and FQNNGV. Trimming took off 3 bases at V and 3 bases at J, with 8 bases between the two ends. The CDR3: CASSLSRDYGYTF. CDR3 sequence (DNA): TGTGCCAGCAGCTTGTCCAGGGACTATGGCTACACCTTC.

The chain carries TRBV3-1 (or the pseudogene TRBV3-2) and TRBJ1-1, with 7 bases matching TRBD1. CDR1 and CDR2 (germline): LGHDT, YNNKEL (reference sequence). V was clipped by 4 bases and J by 1 base; unmatched bases: 3. This CDR3 comprises 14 residues. CDR3 nucleotides: TGTGCCAGCAGCCCCCGGGACAGGAACACTGAAGCTTTCTTT. Protein: CASSPRDRNTEAFF.

The CDR3 coding sequence is TGCGCCAGCAGCCAAGATAGCGGGGGGCCGATGGACATTCAGTACTTC. Amino acid sequence: CASSQDSGGPMDIQYF. The rearrangement links TRBV4-3 to TRBJ2-4; TRBD2 matches at 10 bases. V was pared by 0 bases and J by 8 bases, with 7 bases of the junction left unmatched. The length of the CDR3 is 16 residues. Germline CDR1 and CDR2: LGHNA and YSLEER.

V gene TRBV9 combines with J gene TRBJ2-5; TRBD2 matches at 10 bases. The ends lost 2 bases at V and 4 bases at J; junction bases unmatched: 5. Germline V gene sequence: CDR1 SGDLS, CDR2 YYNGEE. The CDR3 runs to 15 residues. The CDR3 DNA is TGTGCCAGCAGCGTGAGCGGGGGGGCAGTAGAGACCCAGTACTTC. Protein: CASSVSGGAVETQYF.